The source of this TCR beta chain is a study of blood T cell repertoires in COVID-19. Study information: Researchers got acute and convalescent COVID-19 samples from the United States, Italy and Spain.

This clone is a singleton in its sample. Germline loops: CDR1 MDHEN, CDR2 SYDVKM. After removal of 1 base from V and 3 bases from J, the junction contained 4 bases not matched to a gene. The CDR3 is made up of 15 amino acids. As processed by the authors: Reference gene primer amplification gave estimated nucleated cell counts. The table came from immunoSEQ multiplex PCR; TCRdb's copy has only in-frame clones and leaves some out. V and J calls and clone size come straight from that table; D and trimming were deduced from the DNA. The repertoire holds a few hundred thousand clones, 80% to 90% seen once, with around 4% in the top ten.

This clonotype originated in a woman aged 40 to 49 with acute COVID-19. The sample was PBMCs or T cells enriched from blood (not recorded which). This chain uses TRBV28 with TRBJ2-7; 9 positions match TRBD1. This CDR3 reads CASSLSGTGHYEQYF. The CDR3 coding sequence is TGTGCCAGCAGTTTATCCGGGACAGGGCACTACGAGCAGTACTTC.